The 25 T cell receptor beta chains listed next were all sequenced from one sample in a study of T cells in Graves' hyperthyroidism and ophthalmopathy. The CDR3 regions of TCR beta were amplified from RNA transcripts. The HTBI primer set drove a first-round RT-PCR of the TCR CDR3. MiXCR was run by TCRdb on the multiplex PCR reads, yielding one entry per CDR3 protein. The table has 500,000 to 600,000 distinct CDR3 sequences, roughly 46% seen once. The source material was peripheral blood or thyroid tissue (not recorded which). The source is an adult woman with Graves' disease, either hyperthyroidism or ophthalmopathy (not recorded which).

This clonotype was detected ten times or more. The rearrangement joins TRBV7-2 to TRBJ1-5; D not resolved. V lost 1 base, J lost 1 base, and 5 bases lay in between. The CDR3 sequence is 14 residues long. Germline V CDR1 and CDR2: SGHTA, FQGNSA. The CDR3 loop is CASSLGLSNQPQHF. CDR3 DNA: TGTGCCAGCAGCTTAGGACTAAGCAATCAGCCCCAGCATTTT.

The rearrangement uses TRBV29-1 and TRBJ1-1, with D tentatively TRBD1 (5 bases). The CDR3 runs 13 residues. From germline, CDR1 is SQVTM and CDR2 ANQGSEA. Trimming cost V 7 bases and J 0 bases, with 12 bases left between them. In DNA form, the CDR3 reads TGCAGCGGCAGGGAGGGAATGAACACTGAAGCTTTCTTT. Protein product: CSGREGMNTEAFF.

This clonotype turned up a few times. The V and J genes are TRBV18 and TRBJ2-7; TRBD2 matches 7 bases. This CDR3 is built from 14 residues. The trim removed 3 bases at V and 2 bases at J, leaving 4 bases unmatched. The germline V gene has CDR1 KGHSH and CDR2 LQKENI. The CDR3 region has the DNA TGTGCCAGCTCACCGGCTAGCGGACCCTACGAGCAGTACTTC. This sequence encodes CASSPASGPYEQYF.

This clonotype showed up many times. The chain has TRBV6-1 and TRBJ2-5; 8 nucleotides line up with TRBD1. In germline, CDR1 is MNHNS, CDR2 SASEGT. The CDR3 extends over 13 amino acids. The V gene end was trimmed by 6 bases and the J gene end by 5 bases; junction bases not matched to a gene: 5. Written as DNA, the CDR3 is TGTGCCAGCAGCAGGGGGCTAATGGAGACCCAGTACTTC. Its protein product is CASSRGLMETQYF.

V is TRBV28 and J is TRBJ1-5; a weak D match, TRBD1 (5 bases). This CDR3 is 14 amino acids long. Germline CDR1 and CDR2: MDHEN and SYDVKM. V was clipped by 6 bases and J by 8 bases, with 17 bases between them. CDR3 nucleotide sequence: TGTGCCAGCAGGCCTTGGGGGATCACTAAGCCCCAGCATTTT. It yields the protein CASRPWGITKPQHF.

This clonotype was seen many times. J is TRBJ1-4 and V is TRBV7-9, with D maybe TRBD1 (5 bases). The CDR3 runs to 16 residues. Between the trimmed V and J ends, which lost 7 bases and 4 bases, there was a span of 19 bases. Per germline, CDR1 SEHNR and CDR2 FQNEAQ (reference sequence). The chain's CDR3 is CASTSEGDAFNEKLFF. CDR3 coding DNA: TGTGCCAGCACCAGTGAAGGGGACGCGTTTAATGAAAAACTGTTTTTT.

The CDR3 DNA reads TGCAGTGCTAGATCGGACCCAAGCCCCTATAATTCACCCCTCCACTTT. Its protein is CSARSDPSPYNSPLHF. V usage is TRBV20-1 and J usage is TRBJ1-6, with unresolved D. Looked up from germline, CDR1 is DFQATT and CDR2 is SNEGSKA (reference sequence). The CDR3 length is 16 residues. Trimming took off 2 bases at V and 2 bases at J, with 13 bases between the two ends.

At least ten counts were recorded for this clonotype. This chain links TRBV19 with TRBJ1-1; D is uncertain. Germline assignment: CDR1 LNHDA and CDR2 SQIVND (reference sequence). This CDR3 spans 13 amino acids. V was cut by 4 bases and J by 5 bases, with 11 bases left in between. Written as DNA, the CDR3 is TGTGCCAGTAGTAGACACGGTTTGACTGAAGCTTTCTTT. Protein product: CASSRHGLTEAFF. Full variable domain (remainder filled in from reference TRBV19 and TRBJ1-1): DGGITQSPKYLFRKEGQNVTLSCEQNLNHDAMYWYRQDPGQGLRLIYYSQIVNDFQKGDIAEGYSVSREKKESFPLTVTSAQKNPTAFYLCASSRHGLTEAFFGQGTRLTVV.

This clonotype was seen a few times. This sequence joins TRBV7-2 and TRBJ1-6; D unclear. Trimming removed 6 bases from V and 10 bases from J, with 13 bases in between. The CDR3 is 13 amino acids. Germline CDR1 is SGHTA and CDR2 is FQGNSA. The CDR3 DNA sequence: TGTGCCAGCAGTCCGTTCGTAGTATCACCCCTCCACTTT. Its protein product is CASSPFVVSPLHF.

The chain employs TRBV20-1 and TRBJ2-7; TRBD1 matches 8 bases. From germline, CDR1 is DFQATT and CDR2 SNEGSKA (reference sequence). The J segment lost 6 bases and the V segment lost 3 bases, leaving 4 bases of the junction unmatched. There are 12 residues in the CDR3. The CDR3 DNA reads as TGCAGTGCTAGGGGACAGGTCGGCGAGCAGTACTTC. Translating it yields CSARGQVGEQYF.

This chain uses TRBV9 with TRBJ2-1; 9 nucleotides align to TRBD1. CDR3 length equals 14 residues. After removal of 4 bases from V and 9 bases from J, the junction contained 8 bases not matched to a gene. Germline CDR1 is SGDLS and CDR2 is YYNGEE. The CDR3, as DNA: TGTGCCAGCAGCCCACAAGGACAGGGGAGTGAGCAGTTCTTC. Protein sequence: CASSPQGQGSEQFF.

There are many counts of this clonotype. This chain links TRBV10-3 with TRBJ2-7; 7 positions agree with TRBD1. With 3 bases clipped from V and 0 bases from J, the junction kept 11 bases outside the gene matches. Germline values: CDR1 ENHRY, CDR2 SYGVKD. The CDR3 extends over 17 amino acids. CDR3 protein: CAISDVKVTGSSYEQYF. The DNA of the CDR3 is TGTGCCATCAGTGACGTCAAAGTGACAGGGAGCTCCTACGAGCAGTACTTC.

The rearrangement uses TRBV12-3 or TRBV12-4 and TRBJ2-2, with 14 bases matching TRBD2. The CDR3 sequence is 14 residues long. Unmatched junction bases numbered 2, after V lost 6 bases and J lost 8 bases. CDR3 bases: TGTGCCAGCAGGGGGACTAGCGGGAGTGGGGAGCTGTTTTTT. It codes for CASRGTSGSGELFF.

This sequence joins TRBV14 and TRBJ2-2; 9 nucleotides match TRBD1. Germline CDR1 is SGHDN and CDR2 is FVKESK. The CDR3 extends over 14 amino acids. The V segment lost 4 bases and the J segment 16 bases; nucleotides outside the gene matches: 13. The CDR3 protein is CASSRFTGTGRKFF. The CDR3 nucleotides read TGTGCCAGCAGCCGCTTTACCGGGACAGGGAGAAAGTTTTTT.

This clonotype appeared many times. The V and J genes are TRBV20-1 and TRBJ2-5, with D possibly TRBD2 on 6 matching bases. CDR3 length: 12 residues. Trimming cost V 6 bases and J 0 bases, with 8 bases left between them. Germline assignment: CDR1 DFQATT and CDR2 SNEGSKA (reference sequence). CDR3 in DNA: TGCAGTGCCCTAGCGTACCAAGAGACCCAGTACTTC. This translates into CSALAYQETQYF.

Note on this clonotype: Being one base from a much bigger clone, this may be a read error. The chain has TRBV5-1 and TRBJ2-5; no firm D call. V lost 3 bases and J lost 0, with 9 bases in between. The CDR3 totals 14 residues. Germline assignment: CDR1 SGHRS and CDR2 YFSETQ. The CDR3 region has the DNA TGCGCCAGCAGCTCCGGACCCTACCAAGAGACCCAGTACTTC. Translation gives CASSSGPYQETQYF.

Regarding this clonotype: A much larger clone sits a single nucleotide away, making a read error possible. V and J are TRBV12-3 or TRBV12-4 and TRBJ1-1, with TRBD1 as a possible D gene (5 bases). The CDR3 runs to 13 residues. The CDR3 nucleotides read TGTGTCTGGAGTACCGGACAAGACACTGAAGCTTTCTTT. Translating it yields CVWSTGQDTEAFF.

The CDR3 here is CASSLMGGTGELFF. CDR3 bases: TGTGCCAGCAGTTTAATGGGGGGTACCGGGGAGCTGTTTTTT. The chain couples TRBV12-3 or TRBV12-4 to TRBJ2-2, with D possibly matching TRBD2 (6 bases). There are 14 residues in the CDR3. V was trimmed by 2 bases and J by 5 bases, leaving 9 bases between them.

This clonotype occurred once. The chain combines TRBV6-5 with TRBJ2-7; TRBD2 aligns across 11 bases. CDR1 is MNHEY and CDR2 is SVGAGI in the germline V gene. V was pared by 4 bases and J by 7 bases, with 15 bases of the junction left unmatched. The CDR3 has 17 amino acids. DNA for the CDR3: TGTGCCAGCAGTTGGGACAGAAGGACTAGCGGGCTCAAGGAGCAGTACTTC. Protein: CASSWDRRTSGLKEQYF.

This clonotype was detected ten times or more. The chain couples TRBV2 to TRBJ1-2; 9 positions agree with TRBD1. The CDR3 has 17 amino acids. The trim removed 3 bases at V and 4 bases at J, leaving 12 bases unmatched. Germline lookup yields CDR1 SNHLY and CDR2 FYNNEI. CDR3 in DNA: TGTGCCAGCAGTGATGGGGCCAGACAGGGGGATCTCTATGGCTACACCTTC. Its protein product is CASSDGARQGDLYGYTF. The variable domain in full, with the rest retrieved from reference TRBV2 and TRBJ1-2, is EPEVTQTPSHQVTQMGQEVILRCVPISNHLYFYWYRQILGQKVEFLVSFYNNEISEKSEIFDDQFSVERPDGSNFTLKIRSTKLEDSAMYFCASSDGARQGDLYGYTFGSGTRLTVV.

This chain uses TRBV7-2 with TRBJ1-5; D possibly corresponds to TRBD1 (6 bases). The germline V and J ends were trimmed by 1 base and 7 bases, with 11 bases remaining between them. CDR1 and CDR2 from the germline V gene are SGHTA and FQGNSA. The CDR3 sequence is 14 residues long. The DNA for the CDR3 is TGTGCCAGCAGCTTAGTCAGGGGAGAACAGCCCCAGCATTTT. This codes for CASSLVRGEQPQHF.

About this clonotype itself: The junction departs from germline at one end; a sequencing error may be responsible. CDR3 amino acids: CAISEEGMMDPLGF. The CDR3 bases are TGTGCCATCAGTGAGGAGGGGATGATGGACCCTCTGGGTTTC. This rearrangement joins TRBV10-3 to TRBJ2-6; D might be TRBD1 or TRBD2, each matching 5 bases. CDR1 is ENHRY, CDR2 SYGVKD, per germline. The CDR3 contains 14 residues.

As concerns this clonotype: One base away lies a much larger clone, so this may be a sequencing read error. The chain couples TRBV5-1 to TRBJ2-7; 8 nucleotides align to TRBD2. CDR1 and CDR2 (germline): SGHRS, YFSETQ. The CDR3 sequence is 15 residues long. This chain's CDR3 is CAGSQKKSGRYEQYF. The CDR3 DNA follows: TGCGCCGGCAGCCAGAAAAAAAGCGGGAGATACGAGCAGTACTTC.

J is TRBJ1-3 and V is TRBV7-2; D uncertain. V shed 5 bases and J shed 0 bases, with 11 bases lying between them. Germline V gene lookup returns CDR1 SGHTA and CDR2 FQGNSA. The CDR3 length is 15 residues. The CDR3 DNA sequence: TGTGCCAGCAGCCAAGACCGACTCTCTGGAAACACCATATATTTT. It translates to CASSQDRLSGNTIYF. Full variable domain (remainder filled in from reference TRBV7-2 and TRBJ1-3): GAGVSQSPSNKVTEKGKDVELRCDPISGHTALYWYRQSLGQGLEFLIYFQGNSAPDKSGLPSDRFSAERTGGSVSTLTIQRTQQEDSAVYLCASSQDRLSGNTIYFGEGSWLTVV.

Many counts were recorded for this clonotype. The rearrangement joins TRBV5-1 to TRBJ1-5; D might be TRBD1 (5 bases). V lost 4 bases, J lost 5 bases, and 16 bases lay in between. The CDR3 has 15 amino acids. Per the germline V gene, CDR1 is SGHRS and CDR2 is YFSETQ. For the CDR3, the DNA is TGCGCCAGCAGCCCGGGGGGTCAGGGCTATCAGCCCCAGCATTTT. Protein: CASSPGGQGYQPQHF. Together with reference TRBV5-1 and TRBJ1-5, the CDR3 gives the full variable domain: KAGVTQTPRYLIKTRGQQVTLSCSPISGHRSVSWYQQTPGQGLQFLFEYFSETQRNKGNFPGRFSGRQFSNSRSEMNVSTLELGDSALYLCASSPGGQGYQPQHFGDGTRLSIL.